A selection of T cell receptor beta chains follows, all from one sample in a study of cytomegalovirus exposure and HLA in healthy donors. Using immunoSEQ multiplex PCR, the repertoire was profiled, and TCRdb retains in-frame clones only, with some absent. The repertoire holds over 90,000 clones, with roughly 76% as singletons. The sequencing sample was made of PBMCs. The receptors were gathered from a woman in her sixties or seventies in good health and CMV-seropositive. CDR3s leave out the opening cysteine and the closing phenylalanine or tryptophan. The order of the fields is J gene, V gene, CDR3 protein.

J gene: TRBJ1-3; V gene: TRBV10-2; CDR3 protein: ASGGGSSGNTIY
J gene: TRBJ2-1; V gene: TRBV19; CDR3 protein: ASSIAGQLMDNEQF
J gene: TRBJ1-5; V gene: TRBV19; CDR3 protein: ASSTQVNQPQH
J gene: TRBJ2-7; V gene: TRBV4-1; CDR3 protein: ASSQDTGGYYEQY
J gene: TRBJ1-1; V gene: TRBV11-2; CDR3 protein: ASSAQPGLGNTEAF
J gene: TRBJ1-1; V gene: TRBV7-9; CDR3 protein: ASSLGQGTANTEAF
J gene: TRBJ1-4; V gene: TRBV4-2; CDR3 protein: ASSADRSNEKLF
J gene: TRBJ1-1; V gene: TRBV2; CDR3 protein: ASGEAGQQAF
J gene: NA; V gene: TRBV5-1; CDR3 protein: ASSFVAGSSYEQY
J gene: TRBJ2-1; V gene: TRBV10-1; CDR3 protein: ASSVLRTGGINEQF